The rows below give T cell receptor beta chains drawn from one sample of a study of T cells after yellow fever vaccination. TCRdb reprocessed the 5' RACE reads with MiXCR, giving one entry per CDR3 protein. The sample holds about 320,000 distinct CDR3 sequences; 3.5% to 4.5% are singletons and the top ten take approximately 20%. The material was PBMCs, obtained 15 days after the yellow fever booster vaccination. These receptors came from a man aged 18 to 35 who received the YFV17D yellow fever vaccine. CDR3s include the opening cysteine and the closing phenylalanine or tryptophan. The D gene is left open where the match is weak. Clone size is stated in some rows and not others, as once, few, many or a class when expanded.

clone size: .
J gene: TRBJ2-5
D gene: TRBD2
V gene: TRBV6-1
CDR3 protein: CASKVLAGGQETQYF
CDR3 DNA: TGTGCCAGCAAGGTCCTAGCGGGGGGGCAAGAGACCCAGTACTTC

clone size: many
J gene: TRBJ1-4
D gene: .
V gene: TRBV7-3
CDR3 protein: CASSLTYEKLFF
CDR3 DNA: TGTGCCAGCAGCTTAACGTACGAAAAACTGTTTTTT

clone size: few
J gene: TRBJ2-3
D gene: TRBD1
V gene: TRBV7-8
CDR3 protein: CASSEQGSTLTDTQYF
CDR3 DNA: TGTGCCAGCAGCGAACAGGGGTCCACCCTCACAGATACGCAGTATTTT

clone size: many
J gene: TRBJ1-5
D gene: .
V gene: TRBV18
CDR3 protein: CASSPMGGGNQPQHF
CDR3 DNA: TGTGCCAGCTCACCCATGGGGGGCGGCAATCAGCCCCAGCATTTT

clone size: few
J gene: TRBJ1-6
D gene: .
V gene: TRBV6-1
CDR3 protein: CASNPYNSPLHF
CDR3 DNA: TGTGCCAGCAATCCTTATAATTCACCCCTCCACTTT

clone size: many
J gene: TRBJ1-2
D gene: .
V gene: TRBV5-1
CDR3 protein: CASSLTGLYGYTF
CDR3 DNA: TGCGCCAGCAGCTTGACAGGGCTGTATGGCTACACCTTC

clone size: many
J gene: TRBJ2-1
D gene: .
V gene: TRBV6-2/TRBV6-3
CDR3 protein: CASSYLVGSQQFF
CDR3 DNA: TGTGCCAGCAGTTACCTCGTAGGGAGTCAGCAGTTCTTC

clone size: many
J gene: TRBJ2-7
D gene: TRBD2
V gene: TRBV5-1
CDR3 protein: CASSLYSGGYEQYF
CDR3 DNA: TGCGCCAGCAGCTTGTACAGCGGGGGCTACGAGCAGTACTTC

clone size: large
J gene: TRBJ1-1
D gene: .
V gene: TRBV7-2
CDR3 protein: CASGRLGAFF
CDR3 DNA: TGTGCCAGCGGGCGGTTGGGGGCTTTCTTT

clone size: few
J gene: TRBJ2-1
D gene: .
V gene: TRBV5-5
CDR3 protein: CASSTTGPNEQFF
CDR3 DNA: TGTGCCAGCAGCACCACGGGGCCCAATGAGCAGTTCTTC

clone size: .
J gene: TRBJ1-2
D gene: TRBD1
V gene: TRBV25-1
CDR3 protein: CASSDFTGVGLYGYTF
CDR3 DNA: TGTGCCAGCAGTGACTTTACAGGGGTGGGTCTCTATGGCTACACCTTC

clone size: few
J gene: TRBJ1-1
D gene: .
V gene: TRBV5-5
CDR3 protein: CASSPVSNTEAFF
CDR3 DNA: TGTGCCAGCAGCCCAGTCTCGAACACTGAAGCTTTCTTT

clone size: .
J gene: TRBJ2-2
D gene: TRBD1
V gene: TRBV5-1
CDR3 protein: CASSLRTGGSGELFF
CDR3 DNA: TGCGCCAGCAGCTTGCGGACAGGGGGCTCCGGGGAGCTGTTTTTT

clone size: many
J gene: TRBJ1-5
D gene: .
V gene: TRBV12-3/TRBV12-4
CDR3 protein: CASSLRRDLISPQHF
CDR3 DNA: TGTGCCAGCAGTTTACGTCGGGACCTAATCAGCCCCCAGCATTTT

clone size: few
J gene: TRBJ1-2
D gene: .
V gene: TRBV3-1
CDR3 protein: CASSQGGVAGGYTF
CDR3 DNA: TGTGCCAGCAGCCAAGGAGGGGTAGCCGGTGGCTACACCTTC

clone size: .
J gene: TRBJ1-6
D gene: TRBD1
V gene: TRBV20-1
CDR3 protein: CSARRGQGGVPLHF
CDR3 DNA: TGCAGTGCTAGAAGGGGACAGGGAGGGGTACCCCTCCACTTT

clone size: few
J gene: TRBJ1-2
D gene: .
V gene: TRBV6-2/TRBV6-3
CDR3 protein: CASSYWERLYGYTF
CDR3 DNA: TGTGCCAGCAGTTACTGGGAGAGGCTTTATGGCTACACCTTC

clone size: few
J gene: TRBJ1-2
D gene: TRBD1
V gene: TRBV6-1
CDR3 protein: CASRGTGGGYSGYTF
CDR3 DNA: TGTGCCAGCAGAGGGACAGGGGGCGGCTACAGTGGCTACACCTTC

clone size: few
J gene: TRBJ2-7
D gene: .
V gene: TRBV25-1
CDR3 protein: CASSEYEDRLGEQYF
CDR3 DNA: TGTGCCAGCAGTGAATATGAAGACCGTTTGGGGGAGCAGTACTTC

clone size: many
J gene: TRBJ2-3
D gene: .
V gene: TRBV7-9
CDR3 protein: CASSFLGGSTDTQYF
CDR3 DNA: TGTGCCAGCAGCTTCCTAGGCGGAAGCACAGATACGCAGTATTTT

clone size: .
J gene: TRBJ2-3
D gene: .
V gene: TRBV20-1
CDR3 protein: CSARAGTGRDTQYF
CDR3 DNA: TGCAGTGCTCGGGCGGGGACGGGCCGGGATACGCAGTATTTT

clone size: once
J gene: TRBJ1-2
D gene: TRBD1
V gene: TRBV5-4
CDR3 protein: CASSLAAGQEGYGYTF
CDR3 DNA: TGTGCCAGCAGCTTGGCCGCGGGACAGGAAGGCTATGGCTACACCTTC

clone size: many
J gene: TRBJ1-2
D gene: TRBD1
V gene: TRBV12-3/TRBV12-4
CDR3 protein: CASSLAGQGRGYTF
CDR3 DNA: TGTGCCAGCAGTTTGGCTGGACAGGGAAGGGGCTACACCTTC

clone size: few
J gene: TRBJ1-1
D gene: .
V gene: TRBV20-1
CDR3 protein: CSAGGDTEAFF
CDR3 DNA: TGCAGTGCGGGGGGGGACACTGAAGCTTTCTTT

clone size: few
J gene: TRBJ2-6
D gene: .
V gene: TRBV28
CDR3 protein: CASSQGRMAKSFKSGANVLTF
CDR3 DNA: TGTGCCAGCAGTCAGGGGAGGATGGCTAAGTCTTTCAAATCTGGGGCCAACGTCCTGACTTTC

clone size: .
J gene: TRBJ1-1
D gene: TRBD1
V gene: TRBV19
CDR3 protein: CASSTPPGQGPNTEAFF
CDR3 DNA: TGTGCCAGTAGTACACCTCCCGGACAGGGGCCGAACACTGAAGCTTTCTTT

clone size: few
J gene: TRBJ2-7
D gene: TRBD2
V gene: TRBV9
CDR3 protein: CASSGGGSYEQYF
CDR3 DNA: TGTGCCAGCAGCGGCGGGGGGAGCTACGAGCAGTACTTC

clone size: few
J gene: TRBJ1-1
D gene: TRBD1
V gene: TRBV7-9
CDR3 protein: CASSPDREGAEAFF
CDR3 DNA: TGTGCCAGCAGCCCAGACAGGGAGGGCGCTGAAGCTTTCTTT

clone size: many
J gene: TRBJ2-1
D gene: TRBD2
V gene: TRBV7-2
CDR3 protein: CASSVAGGLENEQFF
CDR3 DNA: TGTGCCAGCAGCGTAGCGGGGGGCCTAGAAAATGAGCAGTTCTTC

clone size: .
J gene: TRBJ1-3
D gene: .
V gene: TRBV7-2
CDR3 protein: CASSYQGPKGNSGNTIYF
CDR3 DNA: TGTGCCAGCAGCTATCAGGGCCCAAAGGGTAACTCTGGAAACACCATATATTTT

clone size: many
J gene: TRBJ2-3
D gene: .
V gene: TRBV5-1
CDR3 protein: CASSLAGQADTQYF
CDR3 DNA: TGCGCCAGCAGCTTGGCCGGCCAAGCAGATACGCAGTATTTT

clone size: few
J gene: TRBJ2-2
D gene: .
V gene: TRBV25-1
CDR3 protein: CASSDANTGELFF
CDR3 DNA: TGTGCCAGCAGTGATGCTAACACCGGGGAGCTGTTTTTT

clone size: few
J gene: TRBJ2-5
D gene: .
V gene: TRBV2
CDR3 protein: CASTLDTPQETQYF
CDR3 DNA: TGTGCCAGCACCCTGGACACTCCCCAAGAGACCCAGTACTTC

clone size: .
J gene: TRBJ1-5
D gene: .
V gene: TRBV6-1
CDR3 protein: CASSTNRQPSNQPQHF
CDR3 DNA: TGTGCCAGCAGTACCAACCGACAGCCCAGCAATCAGCCCCAGCATTTT

clone size: few
J gene: TRBJ2-1
D gene: .
V gene: TRBV4-3
CDR3 protein: CASSQDWVGGYNEQFF
CDR3 DNA: TGCGCCAGCAGCCAAGATTGGGTAGGGGGCTACAATGAGCAGTTCTTC

clone size: .
J gene: TRBJ1-4
D gene: .
V gene: TRBV25-1
CDR3 protein: CASSGGTRNEKLFF
CDR3 DNA: TGTGCCAGCAGTGGGGGGACACGTAATGAAAAACTGTTTTTT

clone size: many
J gene: TRBJ1-4
D gene: TRBD1
V gene: TRBV5-6
CDR3 protein: CASSQGQGQKLFF
CDR3 DNA: TGTGCCAGCAGCCAAGGACAGGGACAAAAACTGTTTTTT

clone size: many
J gene: TRBJ1-6
D gene: TRBD1
V gene: TRBV11-2
CDR3 protein: CASSQRQGSNSPLHF
CDR3 DNA: TGTGCCAGCAGCCAGCGACAGGGTAGTAATTCACCCCTCCACTTT

clone size: .
J gene: TRBJ2-5
D gene: .
V gene: TRBV6-5
CDR3 protein: CASSRLGGVQETQYF
CDR3 DNA: TGTGCCAGCAGCCGGTTAGGGGGGGTCCAGGAGACCCAGTACTTC

clone size: .
J gene: TRBJ1-1
D gene: TRBD1
V gene: TRBV5-1
CDR3 protein: CASSLDEGTGDTEAFF
CDR3 DNA: TGCGCCAGCAGCTTGGATGAGGGGACAGGCGACACTGAAGCTTTCTTT

clone size: many
J gene: TRBJ2-7
D gene: TRBD1
V gene: TRBV5-1
CDR3 protein: CASAGTGGIYEQYF
CDR3 DNA: TGCGCCAGCGCCGGGACAGGGGGGATCTACGAGCAGTACTTC

clone size: few
J gene: TRBJ1-5
D gene: TRBD1
V gene: TRBV19
CDR3 protein: CASSTGGLDQPQHF
CDR3 DNA: TGTGCCAGTTCGACAGGGGGCTTAGACCAGCCCCAGCATTTT

clone size: .
J gene: TRBJ1-3
D gene: .
V gene: TRBV6-1
CDR3 protein: CASSEVIRYGNTIYF
CDR3 DNA: TGTGCCAGCAGTGAAGTCATCAGATATGGAAACACCATATATTTT

clone size: many
J gene: TRBJ1-1
D gene: .
V gene: TRBV7-8
CDR3 protein: CASSLGDTDTEAFF
CDR3 DNA: TGTGCCAGCAGTTTAGGGGACACCGACACTGAAGCTTTCTTT

clone size: .
J gene: TRBJ2-7
D gene: .
V gene: TRBV7-2
CDR3 protein: CASSFFEASNEQYF
CDR3 DNA: TGTGCCAGCAGCTTCTTCGAGGCCTCCAACGAGCAGTACTTC

clone size: many
J gene: TRBJ1-2
D gene: TRBD1
V gene: TRBV4-2
CDR3 protein: CASSQDGQGGGYTF
CDR3 DNA: TGTGCCAGCAGCCAAGATGGGCAGGGGGGTGGCTACACCTTC

clone size: many
J gene: TRBJ2-5
D gene: TRBD2
V gene: TRBV12-3/TRBV12-4
CDR3 protein: CASSFNSRGGGETQYF
CDR3 DNA: TGTGCCAGCAGTTTTAATTCCCGGGGGGGCGGAGAGACCCAGTACTTC

clone size: few
J gene: TRBJ2-1
D gene: TRBD1
V gene: TRBV27
CDR3 protein: CASSLGTGVGYEQFF
CDR3 DNA: TGTGCCAGCAGTTTGGGGACAGGGGTTGGATATGAGCAGTTCTTC

clone size: few
J gene: TRBJ2-1
D gene: TRBD1
V gene: TRBV6-6
CDR3 protein: CASSYRDSRYNEQFF
CDR3 DNA: TGTGCCAGCAGTTATAGGGACAGCCGATACAATGAGCAGTTCTTC